This TCR beta chain was sequenced for a study of cytomegalovirus exposure and HLA in healthy donors. Overall study results and limits: Most TCR beta V segments were productive about 90% or about 30% of the time in an earlier analysis. Researchers left out some V segments, among them TRBV6-2 and TRBV6-3, as indistinguishable. In a later analysis, TCR beta V- and J-gene trimming showed a link to a missense DCLRE1C variant.

This clone appeared a few times. Its antigen is still unknown. The CDR3 is made up of 13 amino acids. V lost 1 base and J 6 bases, leaving 10 bases between the germline ends. Germline-derived CDR1 and CDR2 are LGHNA and YSLEER. PCR employed 60 Vbeta and 13 Jbeta primers. Assay used: immunoSEQ multiplex PCR; TCRdb lists only in-frame clones, some missing. The sample includes about 150,000 clones, about 70% of them seen just once. The clonotype originates from a male donor in good health and CMV-seronegative. V is TRBV4-3 and J is TRBJ2-7; D unclear. Sequencing input: PBMCs. The CDR3 spells CASSQGVWAEQYF. CDR3 nucleotides: TGCGCCAGCAGCCAAGGGGTTTGGGCCGAGCAGTACTTC.